The present entry profiles one TCR beta chain with its context. Sequencing used immunoSEQ multiplex PCR; TCRdb keeps in-frame clones, though not all of them. The table has 90,000 to 120,000 clones, 92% seen once; the top ten hold around 8.6%. This specimen belongs to a study of T cell responses to AZD1222 COVID-19 vaccine. Germline CDR1 MNHEY, CDR2 SVGEGT. CDR3 size: 15 residues. Trimming took off 5 bases at V and 3 bases at J, with 14 bases between the two ends. Recipients boosted at about 4 weeks or about 12 weeks are pooled. The J gene is TRBJ2-1, the V gene TRBV6-2 or TRBV6-3; TRBD1 is a possible D gene (6 bases). This sequence was found in an adult who received the AZD1222 COVID-19 vaccine. This specimen consisted of peripheral blood, obtained 28 days after the second AZD1222 dose. CDR3 protein: CASSLTRGIYNEQFF. The CDR3 DNA sequence: TGTGCCAGCAGTCTCACGAGGGGGATCTACAATGAGCAGTTCTTC.